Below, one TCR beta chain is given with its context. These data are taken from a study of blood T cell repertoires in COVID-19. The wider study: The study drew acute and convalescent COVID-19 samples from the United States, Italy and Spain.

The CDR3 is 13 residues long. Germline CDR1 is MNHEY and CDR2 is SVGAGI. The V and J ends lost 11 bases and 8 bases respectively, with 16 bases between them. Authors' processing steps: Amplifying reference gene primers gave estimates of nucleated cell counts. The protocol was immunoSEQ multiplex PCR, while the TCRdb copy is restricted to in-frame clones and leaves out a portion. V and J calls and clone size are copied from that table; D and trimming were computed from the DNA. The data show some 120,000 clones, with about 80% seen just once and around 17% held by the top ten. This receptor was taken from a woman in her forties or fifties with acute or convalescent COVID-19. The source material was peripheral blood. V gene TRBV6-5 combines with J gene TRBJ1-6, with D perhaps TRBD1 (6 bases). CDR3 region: CAEGGSIHSPLHF. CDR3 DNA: TGTGCCGAGGGGGGGAGTATTCATTCACCCCTCCACTTT.